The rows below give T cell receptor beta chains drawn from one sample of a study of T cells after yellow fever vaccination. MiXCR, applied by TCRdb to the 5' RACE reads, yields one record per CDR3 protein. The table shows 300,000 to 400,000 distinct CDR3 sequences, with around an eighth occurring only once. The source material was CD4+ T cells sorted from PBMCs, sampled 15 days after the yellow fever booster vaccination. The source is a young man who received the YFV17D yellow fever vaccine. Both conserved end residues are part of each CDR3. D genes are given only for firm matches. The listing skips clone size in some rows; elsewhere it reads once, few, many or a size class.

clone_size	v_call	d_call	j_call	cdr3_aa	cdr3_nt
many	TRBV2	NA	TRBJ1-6	CASKTDSHNSPLHF	TGTGCCAGCAAGACCGACAGCCATAATTCACCCCTCCACTTT
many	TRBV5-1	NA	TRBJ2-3	CASSINRADTQYF	TGCGCCAGCAGCATAAACAGGGCAGATACGCAGTATTTT
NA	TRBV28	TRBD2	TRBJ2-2	CANSGGAMANTGELFF	TGTGCTAATAGCGGGGGGGCTATGGCGAACACCGGGGAGCTGTTTTTT
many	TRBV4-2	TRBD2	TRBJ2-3	CASSPGGDTQYF	TGTGCCAGCAGCCCGGGGGGGGATACGCAGTATTTT
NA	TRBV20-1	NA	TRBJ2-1	CSARASSGADEQFF	TGCAGTGCTAGAGCCTCGTCGGGGGCCGATGAGCAGTTCTTC
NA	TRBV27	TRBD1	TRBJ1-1	CASSSHRGANTEAFF	TGTGCCAGCAGTTCCCACAGGGGTGCGAACACTGAAGCTTTCTTT
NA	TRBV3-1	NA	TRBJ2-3	CASSQPPNTQYF	TGTGCCAGCAGCCAACCCCCAAATACGCAGTATTTT
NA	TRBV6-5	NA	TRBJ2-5	CASSPPGLKETQYF	TGTGCCAGCAGTCCTCCGGGACTCAAAGAGACCCAGTACTTC
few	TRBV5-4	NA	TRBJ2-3	CASSLGLELTDTQYF	TGTGCCAGCAGCTTGGGCCTAGAGTTGACAGATACGCAGTATTTT
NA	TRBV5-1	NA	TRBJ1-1	CASSLLPGPDTEAFF	TGCGCCAGCAGCTTGCTGCCAGGGCCGGACACTGAAGCTTTCTTT
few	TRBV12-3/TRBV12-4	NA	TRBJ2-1	CASSKGAGPSSYNEQFF	TGTGCCAGCAGCAAAGGGGCGGGGCCAAGCTCCTACAATGAGCAGTTCTTC
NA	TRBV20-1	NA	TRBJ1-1	CSARPGEYTEAFF	TGCAGTGCTCGTCCCGGGGAGTACACTGAAGCTTTCTTT
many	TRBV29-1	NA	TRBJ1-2	CSVGLKGVTVYGYTF	TGCAGCGTTGGCCTCAAAGGTGTGACAGTCTATGGCTACACCTTC
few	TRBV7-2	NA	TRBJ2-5	CASSLVAGNAQETQYF	TGTGCCAGCAGCTTAGTGGCGGGGAACGCCCAAGAGACCCAGTACTTC
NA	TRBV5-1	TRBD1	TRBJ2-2	CASSIRDRRTGELFF	TGCGCCAGCAGCATCCGGGACAGACGAACCGGGGAGCTGTTTTTT
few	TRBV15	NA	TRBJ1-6	CATSRVMGANSPLHF	TGTGCCACCAGCAGAGTCATGGGCGCTAATTCACCCCTCCACTTT
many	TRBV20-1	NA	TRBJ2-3	CSASTPWDTQYF	TGCAGTGCTAGTACCCCTTGGGATACGCAGTATTTT
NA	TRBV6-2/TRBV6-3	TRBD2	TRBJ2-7	CASSYSRETYEQYF	TGTGCCAGCAGTTACTCGCGGGAGACCTACGAGCAGTACTTC
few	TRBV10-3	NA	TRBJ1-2	CAISEQIYGYTF	TGTGCCATCAGTGAACAAATCTATGGCTACACCTTC
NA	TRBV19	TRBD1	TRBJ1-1	CASRTTGSTEAFF	TGTGCCAGTAGGACGACAGGGAGCACTGAAGCTTTCTTT
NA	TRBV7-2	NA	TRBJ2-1	CASSSQGSDEQFF	TGTGCCAGCAGTTCACAGGGATCCGATGAGCAGTTCTTC
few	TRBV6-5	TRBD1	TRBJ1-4	CASSYGGGVGEKLFF	TGTGCCAGCAGTTACGGAGGGGGCGTTGGGGAAAAACTGTTTTTT
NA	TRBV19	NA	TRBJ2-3	CASSIRGPSTDTQYF	TGTGCCAGTAGTATACGGGGACCTAGCACAGATACGCAGTATTTT
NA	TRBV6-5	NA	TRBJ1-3	CASSPSVTGNTIYF	TGTGCCAGCAGTCCCTCCGTGACCGGAAACACCATATATTTT
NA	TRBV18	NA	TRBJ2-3	CASSPPGRGGSSSRNTQYF	TGTGCCAGCTCACCACCTGGCAGGGGGGGTTCATCCTCTCGGAATACGCAGTATTTT
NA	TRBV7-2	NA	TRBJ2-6	CASSLGHGANVLTF	TGTGCCAGCAGCTTGGGGCACGGGGCCAACGTCCTGACTTTC
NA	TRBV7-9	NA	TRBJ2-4	CASWVPVKNIQYF	TGTGCCAGCTGGGTCCCCGTGAAAAACATTCAGTACTTC
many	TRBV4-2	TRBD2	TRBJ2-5	CASSQPPRRGREETQYF	TGTGCCAGCAGCCAACCCCCGAGGCGGGGGAGGGAAGAGACCCAGTACTTC
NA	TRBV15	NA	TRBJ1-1	CATSRDGGTEAFF	TGTGCCACCAGCAGAGATGGCGGAACTGAAGCTTTCTTT
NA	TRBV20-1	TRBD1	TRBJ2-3	CSVPGQGYTDTQYF	TGCAGTGTTCCGGGACAGGGATACACAGATACGCAGTATTTT
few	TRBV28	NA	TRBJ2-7	CASTLAPRPERNEQYF	TGTGCCAGCACCCTGGCACCGCGGCCGGAAAGGAACGAGCAGTACTTC
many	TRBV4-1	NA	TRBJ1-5	CASSQWGGLQPQHF	TGCGCCAGCAGCCAGTGGGGGGGGCTTCAGCCCCAGCATTTT
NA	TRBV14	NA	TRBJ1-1	CASSQDSREAMNTEAFF	TGTGCCAGCAGCCAAGATTCCAGGGAGGCGATGAACACTGAAGCTTTCTTT
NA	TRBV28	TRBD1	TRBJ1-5	CASSLWGQGSNQPQHF	TGTGCCAGCAGTTTATGGGGACAGGGTAGCAATCAGCCCCAGCATTTT
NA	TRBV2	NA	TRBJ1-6	CASSDEGFSPLHF	TGTGCCAGCAGTGACGAGGGGTTCTCACCCCTCCACTTT
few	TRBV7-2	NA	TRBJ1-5	CASSLGAQGNQPQHF	TGTGCCAGCAGCTTAGGGGCTCAGGGCAATCAGCCCCAGCATTTT
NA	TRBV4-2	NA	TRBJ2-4	CASSQGEQGAAKNIQYF	TGTGCCAGCAGCCAAGGGGAACAGGGTGCGGCCAAAAACATTCAGTACTTC
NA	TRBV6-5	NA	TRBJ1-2	CASSYPRGGGNYGYTF	TGTGCCAGCAGTTACCCCCGAGGGGGGGGCAACTATGGCTACACCTTC
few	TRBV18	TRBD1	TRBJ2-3	CASYWTGGRVDTQYF	TGTGCCAGCTACTGGACAGGCGGAAGAGTGGATACGCAGTATTTT
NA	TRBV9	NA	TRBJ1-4	CASRGGDEKLFF	TGTGCCAGCAGGGGTGGCGATGAAAAACTGTTTTTT
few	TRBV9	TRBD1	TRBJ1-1	CASSVALGQGGTEAFF	TGTGCCAGCAGCGTAGCTTTGGGACAGGGGGGGACTGAAGCTTTCTTT
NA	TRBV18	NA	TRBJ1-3	CASSREGVLSGNTIYF	TGTGCCAGCTCACGGGAAGGGGTCCTCTCTGGAAACACCATATATTTT
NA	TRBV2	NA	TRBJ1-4	CASSEGRVNEKLFF	TGTGCCAGCAGTGAAGGACGAGTTAATGAAAAACTGTTTTTT
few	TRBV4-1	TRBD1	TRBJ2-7	CASSQRDSYEQYF	TGCGCCAGCAGCCAACGGGACAGCTACGAGCAGTACTTC
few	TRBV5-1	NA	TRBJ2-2	CASSLFEGSNTGELFF	TGCGCCAGCAGCTTGTTTGAGGGTTCGAACACCGGGGAGCTGTTTTTT
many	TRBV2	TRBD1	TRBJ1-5	CASSEWETGASTQHF	TGTGCCAGCAGTGAATGGGAGACAGGGGCCTCTACCCAGCATTTT
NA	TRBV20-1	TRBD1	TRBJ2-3	CSARPGQSVDTQYF	TGCAGTGCTAGACCGGGACAGTCGGTAGATACGCAGTATTTT
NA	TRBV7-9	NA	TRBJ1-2	CASSLVQGTDGYTF	TGTGCCAGCAGCTTAGTACAGGGAACAGATGGCTACACCTTC
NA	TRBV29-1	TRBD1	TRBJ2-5	CSAGTGGTQETQYF	TGCAGCGCCGGGACAGGGGGTACCCAAGAGACCCAGTACTTC
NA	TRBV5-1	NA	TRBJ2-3	CASSLAVTGGVDTQYF	TGCGCCAGCAGCTTGGCCGTCACAGGGGGGGTGGATACGCAGTATTTT
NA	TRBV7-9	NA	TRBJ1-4	CASSLRQGIPTATNEKLFF	TGTGCCAGCAGCTTAAGGCAGGGGATACCCACCGCAACTAATGAAAAACTGTTTTTT
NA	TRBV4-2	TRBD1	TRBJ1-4	CASSPSPGTGLNEKLFF	TGTGCCAGCAGCCCCTCGCCCGGGACAGGCCTAAATGAAAAACTGTTTTTT
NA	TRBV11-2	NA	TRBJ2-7	CASSFRGSREQYF	TGTGCCAGCAGCTTTAGGGGTTCGAGGGAGCAGTACTTC
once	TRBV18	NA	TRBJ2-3	CASSPVPYTDTQYF	TGTGCCAGCTCACCAGTCCCGTACACAGATACGCAGTATTTT
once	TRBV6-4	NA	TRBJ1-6	CASSDDFYSPLHF	TGTGCCAGCAGTGACGATTTTTATTCACCCCTCCACTTT
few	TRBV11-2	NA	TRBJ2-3	CASNSGAEGTDTQYF	TGTGCCAGTAATTCGGGGGCGGAGGGCACAGATACGCAGTATTTT
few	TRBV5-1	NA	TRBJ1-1	CASSEEGQGTEAFF	TGCGCCAGCAGCGAGGAGGGCCAGGGCACTGAAGCTTTCTTT
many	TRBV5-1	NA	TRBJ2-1	CASSLNEPRGQFF	TGCGCCAGCAGCTTAAATGAGCCTCGGGGGCAGTTCTTC